A selection of T cell receptor beta chains follows, all from one sample in a study of immune characteristics of hereditary and idiopathic chronic pancreatitis. TCRdb keeps only in-frame clones here, not all; method: immunoSEQ multiplex PCR. Here the sample spans about 1,700 clones, about 80% being singletons. Sequenced material: pancreas tissue with hereditary chronic pancreatitis. These receptors originate from a human donor with chronic pancreatitis. The CDR3 runs from the conserved cysteine through the conserved F or W. D genes are given only for firm matches. The listing skips clone size in some rows; elsewhere it reads once, few, many or a size class.

j_call: TRBJ2-3
d_call: -
clone_size: -
v_call: TRBV3-1/TRBV3-2
cdr3_nt: TGTGCCAGCAGCCTCCGGAGGGGATTCGCAGATACGCAGTATTTT
cdr3_aa: CASSLRRGFADTQYF

j_call: TRBJ2-5
d_call: TRBD2
clone_size: -
v_call: TRBV19
cdr3_nt: TGTGCCAGTAGTCCTCGCGGGGGGGCCGGGGGCTTGAAGACCCAGTACTTC
cdr3_aa: CASSPRGGAGGLKTQYF

j_call: TRBJ1-2
d_call: -
clone_size: -
v_call: TRBV27
cdr3_nt: TGTGCCAGCTCGGCGCCGCCTGCTGGCTACACCTTC
cdr3_aa: CASSAPPAGYTF

j_call: TRBJ2-4
d_call: -
clone_size: -
v_call: TRBV2
cdr3_nt: TGTGCCAGCAGTGGGATAGCCAAAAACATTCAGTACTTC
cdr3_aa: CASSGIAKNIQYF

j_call: TRBJ1-1
d_call: TRBD1
clone_size: -
v_call: TRBV24-1
cdr3_nt: TGTGCCACCCGACAGGGGGCCTCGAACACTGAAGCTTTCTTT
cdr3_aa: CATRQGASNTEAFF

j_call: TRBJ2-7
d_call: TRBD1
clone_size: once
v_call: TRBV11-1
cdr3_nt: TGTGCCAGCAGCCGTATTGGACAGGGCCGGAGCGAGCAGTACTTC
cdr3_aa: CASSRIGQGRSEQYF

j_call: TRBJ2-7
d_call: -
clone_size: -
v_call: TRBV2
cdr3_nt: TGTGCCAGCAGGGGACACTACGAGCAGTACTTC
cdr3_aa: CASRGHYEQYF

j_call: TRBJ1-3
d_call: -
clone_size: once
v_call: TRBV19
cdr3_nt: TGTGCCAGTAGTACCGGTGGCGGAAACACCATATATTTT
cdr3_aa: CASSTGGGNTIYF

j_call: TRBJ2-5
d_call: -
clone_size: -
v_call: TRBV5-1
cdr3_nt: TGCGCCAGCAGCTTGGGATTGGAGGGGACCCAGTACTTC
cdr3_aa: CASSLGLEGTQYF

j_call: TRBJ2-1
d_call: -
clone_size: -
v_call: TRBV19
cdr3_nt: TGTGCCAGTAATATGGGGGCATGGGAGAATGAGCAGTTCTTC
cdr3_aa: CASNMGAWENEQFF

j_call: TRBJ2-7
d_call: -
clone_size: few
v_call: TRBV6-5
cdr3_nt: TGTGCCAGCAGTTACTCGGGTACGCACTACGAGCAGTACTTC
cdr3_aa: CASSYSGTHYEQYF

j_call: TRBJ2-3
d_call: -
clone_size: few
v_call: TRBV7-6
cdr3_nt: TGTGCCAGCAGGGGGGGACACCTCACAGATACGCAGTATTTT
cdr3_aa: CASRGGHLTDTQYF

j_call: TRBJ2-3
d_call: TRBD2
clone_size: -
v_call: TRBV4-2
cdr3_nt: TGTGCCAGCAGCCAAGAATCTAGCGGGGGGCCCGATACGCAGTATTTT
cdr3_aa: CASSQESSGGPDTQYF

j_call: TRBJ2-7
d_call: TRBD2
clone_size: -
v_call: TRBV5-1
cdr3_nt: TGCGCCAGCAGCTTGGGGCTAGCGGGGGGCGAGCAGTACTTC
cdr3_aa: CASSLGLAGGEQYF

j_call: TRBJ2-7
d_call: TRBD1
clone_size: -
v_call: TRBV5-1
cdr3_nt: TGCGCCAGCAGCCGGGATTCGGGACAGGGCTCCCTCGAGCAGTACTTC
cdr3_aa: CASSRDSGQGSLEQYF

j_call: TRBJ1-2
d_call: TRBD1
clone_size: few
v_call: TRBV10-3
cdr3_nt: TGTGCCATCAGCCTACAGGGGGAGGACGGCTACACCTTC
cdr3_aa: CAISLQGEDGYTF

j_call: TRBJ2-7
d_call: -
clone_size: -
v_call: TRBV6-1
cdr3_nt: TGTGCCAGCAGTGAACAGGGTCTTAGCTCCTACGAGCAGTACTTC
cdr3_aa: CASSEQGLSSYEQYF

j_call: TRBJ2-7
d_call: -
clone_size: -
v_call: TRBV5-1
cdr3_nt: TGCGCCAGCAGCGGGACGTCTAGCTCCTACGAGCAGTACTTC
cdr3_aa: CASSGTSSSYEQYF

j_call: TRBJ1-5
d_call: -
clone_size: -
v_call: TRBV10-3
cdr3_nt: TGTGCCATCAGTGAGTCAGGGTATAGCAATCAGCCCCAGCATTTT
cdr3_aa: CAISESGYSNQPQHF

j_call: TRBJ1-5
d_call: -
clone_size: -
v_call: TRBV3-1/TRBV3-2
cdr3_nt: TGTGCCAGCAGCCAAGATGCAGGGAGCAATCAGCCCCAGCATTTT
cdr3_aa: CASSQDAGSNQPQHF

j_call: TRBJ2-7
d_call: -
clone_size: few
v_call: TRBV27
cdr3_nt: TGTGCCAGCAGTTTGGGGGGCTACGAGCAGTACTTC
cdr3_aa: CASSLGGYEQYF

j_call: TRBJ1-2
d_call: TRBD1
clone_size: -
v_call: TRBV4-1
cdr3_nt: TGCGCCAGCAGCCAGGAACAGGGGAACTATGGCTACACCTTC
cdr3_aa: CASSQEQGNYGYTF

j_call: TRBJ1-2
d_call: TRBD1
clone_size: -
v_call: TRBV6-5
cdr3_nt: TGTGCCAGCAGCGCGACAGGGGGCGCGGACTATGGCTACACCTTC
cdr3_aa: CASSATGGADYGYTF

j_call: TRBJ2-1
d_call: TRBD2
clone_size: -
v_call: TRBV29-1
cdr3_nt: TGCAGCGTTGAAGGGACTAGCGGGATGAACTCCTACAATGAGCAGTTCTTC
cdr3_aa: CSVEGTSGMNSYNEQFF

j_call: TRBJ1-3
d_call: TRBD1
clone_size: -
v_call: TRBV4-2
cdr3_nt: TGTGCCAGCAGCCCCTACGACAGGGGTGCTGGAAACACCATATATTTT
cdr3_aa: CASSPYDRGAGNTIYF

j_call: TRBJ1-2
d_call: -
clone_size: once
v_call: TRBV7-9
cdr3_nt: TGTGCCAGCAGCTTAGACGGCTATGGCTACACCTTC
cdr3_aa: CASSLDGYGYTF

j_call: TRBJ1-6
d_call: -
clone_size: -
v_call: TRBV28
cdr3_nt: TGTGCCAGCAGTTTGGTGGCTTGGCTTACAGGGCTCCTCCACTTT
cdr3_aa: CASSLVAWLTGLLHF

j_call: TRBJ2-7
d_call: -
clone_size: once
v_call: TRBV2
cdr3_nt: TGTGCCAGCAGTGGGACAGCCGGCGCCGAGCAGTACTTC
cdr3_aa: CASSGTAGAEQYF

j_call: TRBJ2-1
d_call: TRBD1
clone_size: -
v_call: TRBV4-1
cdr3_nt: TGCGCCAGCAGCCAGGGTCCCGGGACAGGGGCCTACAATGAGCAGTTCTTC
cdr3_aa: CASSQGPGTGAYNEQFF

j_call: TRBJ2-1
d_call: -
clone_size: -
v_call: TRBV11-3
cdr3_nt: TGTGCCAGCAGCTTATATGGCAATGAGCAGTTCTTC
cdr3_aa: CASSLYGNEQFF

j_call: TRBJ2-5
d_call: -
clone_size: -
v_call: TRBV28
cdr3_nt: TGTGCCAGCAGTACTAGCCAAGAGACCCAGTACTTC
cdr3_aa: CASSTSQETQYF

j_call: TRBJ1-2
d_call: -
clone_size: -
v_call: TRBV5-1
cdr3_nt: TGCGCCAGCAGCTTGGGCCACCAACCGTGGGGCTACACCTTC
cdr3_aa: CASSLGHQPWGYTF

j_call: TRBJ2-7
d_call: -
clone_size: -
v_call: TRBV19
cdr3_nt: TGTGCCAGTAGTTCACCAGGGGTCGGCGAGCAGTACTTC
cdr3_aa: CASSSPGVGEQYF

j_call: TRBJ1-3
d_call: -
clone_size: -
v_call: TRBV28
cdr3_nt: TGTGCCAGCAGTCCACCCCGGACCGCATTGGGAAACACCATATATTTT
cdr3_aa: CASSPPRTALGNTIYF

j_call: TRBJ2-7
d_call: -
clone_size: -
v_call: TRBV3-1/TRBV3-2
cdr3_nt: TGTGCCAGCACTCGCATAGGAGGGGGCCTCTACGAGCAGTACTTC
cdr3_aa: CASTRIGGGLYEQYF

j_call: TRBJ1-1
d_call: -
clone_size: once
v_call: TRBV19
cdr3_nt: TGTGCCAGTAGTATGAGTCAAATATCGTCTACTGAAGCTTTCTTT
cdr3_aa: CASSMSQISSTEAFF

j_call: TRBJ2-1
d_call: -
clone_size: -
v_call: TRBV4-3
cdr3_nt: TGCGCCAGCAGCCAAGATTCGGGGCCACGCAATGAGCAGTTCTTC
cdr3_aa: CASSQDSGPRNEQFF

j_call: TRBJ1-2
d_call: TRBD1
clone_size: few
v_call: TRBV5-1
cdr3_nt: TGCGCCAGCAGCTGGACGGGGACAGGAAGGCCTAACTATGGCTACACCTTC
cdr3_aa: CASSWTGTGRPNYGYTF

j_call: TRBJ1-3
d_call: TRBD1
clone_size: -
v_call: TRBV10-3
cdr3_nt: TGTGCCATCAGTGAGTCGATTGGGACAGGGGGAGCTGGAAACACCATATATTTT
cdr3_aa: CAISESIGTGGAGNTIYF

j_call: TRBJ2-3
d_call: TRBD2
clone_size: -
v_call: TRBV6-6
cdr3_nt: TGTGCCAGCAGTCCCCCTCCTAGCGGGGGGGCTGGGACGCAGTATTTT
cdr3_aa: CASSPPPSGGAGTQYF

j_call: TRBJ1-5
d_call: TRBD1
clone_size: -
v_call: TRBV7-2
cdr3_nt: TGTGCCAGCAGCACCGGACAGGGGCATCAGCCCCAGCATTTT
cdr3_aa: CASSTGQGHQPQHF

j_call: TRBJ2-7
d_call: TRBD1
clone_size: once
v_call: TRBV5-1
cdr3_nt: TGCGCCAGCAGCCGATCTGGTACGGGGACAGCCTACGAGCAGTACTTC
cdr3_aa: CASSRSGTGTAYEQYF

j_call: TRBJ1-3
d_call: -
clone_size: once
v_call: TRBV30
cdr3_nt: TGTGCCTGGAGTGTCGTTCACAGCCCTGGAAACACCATATATTTT
cdr3_aa: CAWSVVHSPGNTIYF